What follows are 28 T cell receptor beta chains derived from one specimen sequenced in a study of T cell responses to AZD1222 COVID-19 vaccine. Only in-frame clones appear in the TCRdb table, and some are missing; sequencing was by immunoSEQ multiplex PCR. The sample records approximately 170,000 clones, 92% being singletons. The specimen comprised peripheral blood, sampled 28 days after the second AZD1222 dose. The origin of the receptors is an adult who received the AZD1222 COVID-19 vaccine.

The rearrangement links TRBV5-5 to TRBJ2-6; weak D call: TRBD2 (5 bases). Trimming cost V 4 bases and J 2 bases, with 10 bases left between them. This CDR3 comprises 15 residues. Germline CDR1 and CDR2: SGHKS and YYEKEE (reference sequence). CDR3 sequence reads: CASSRYGTGANVLTF. The CDR3 bases are TGTGCCAGCAGCCGATACGGGACTGGGGCCAACGTCCTGACTTTC.

V and J are TRBV7-8 and TRBJ2-7, with D unresolved. The CDR3 has 14 residues. The germline V gene has CDR1 SGHVS and CDR2 FQNEAQ. V lost 1 base and J lost 3, with 10 bases in between. CDR3 sequence reads: CASSLGGRDYEQYF. The DNA for the CDR3 is TGTGCCAGCAGCTTAGGAGGAAGAGACTACGAGCAGTACTTC.

V usage is TRBV6-5 and J usage is TRBJ1-2; D is ambiguous. The CDR3 sequence is 14 residues long. The V end was cut by 0 bases, the J end by 2 bases, with 7 bases between. Germline V gives CDR1 MNHEY, CDR2 SVGAGI. The CDR3 nucleotides read TGTGCCAGCAGTTACTCGGCCAGGAACTATGGCTACACCTTC. Translation gives CASSYSARNYGYTF.

The rearrangement joins TRBV5-1 to TRBJ2-1, with 10 nucleotides matching TRBD2. V gave up 0 bases and J gave up 5 bases; unmatched junction bases: 11. The germline CDR1 and CDR2 sequences are SGHRS and YFSETQ. This CDR3 spans 18 amino acids. In nucleotides, the CDR3 is TGCGCCAGCAGCTTGGCCTTACTTAGGACTAGCGGAAACAATGAGCAGTTCTTC. This translates into CASSLALLRTSGNNEQFF.

The chain links TRBV20-1 to TRBJ1-1; perhaps TRBD1 as D (5 bases). The V and J ends lost 3 bases and 0 bases respectively, with 8 bases between them. CDR1 is DFQATT and CDR2 is SNEGSKA in the germline V gene (reference sequence). The CDR3 totals 13 residues. CDR3 region: CSASETVNTEAFF. DNA of the CDR3: TGCAGTGCTAGTGAGACAGTGAACACTGAAGCTTTCTTT.

The count of this clone is one. V gene TRBV4-1 combines with J gene TRBJ1-1, with unresolved D. Germline CDR1 is MGHRA and CDR2 is YSYEKL. V lost 3 bases, J lost 7 bases, and 9 bases lay in between. This CDR3 region has 12 residues. CDR3 in DNA: TGCGCCAGCAGCCATAAGGGTAATGAAGCTTTCTTT. This sequence encodes CASSHKGNEAFF.

The genes are TRBV14 and TRBJ1-4; D gene uncertain. From germline, CDR1 is SGHDN and CDR2 FVKESK. Trimming shortened V by 6 bases and J by 11 bases, and 16 bases separated the two germline ends. The CDR3 is 13 residues long. DNA of the CDR3: TGTGCCAGCAGTCCCACCCCTTTCGGGAAACTGTTTTTT. Its translation: CASSPTPFGKLFF.

The V and J genes are TRBV18 and TRBJ2-7, with TRBD1 matching over 7 bases. This CDR3 has 15 residues. Germline assignment: CDR1 KGHSH and CDR2 LQKENI. Trimming took 3 bases from V and 2 from J; bases not matched to a gene: 7. CDR3 region: CASSPRQGEAYEQYF. The CDR3 DNA reads as TGTGCCAGCTCACCCCGACAGGGCGAGGCCTACGAGCAGTACTTC.

This clone was seen only once. This chain uses TRBV30 with TRBJ1-3; 7 nucleotides match TRBD1. Looked up from germline, CDR1 is GTSNPN and CDR2 is SVGIG (reference sequence). Losses at the gene ends were 5 bases for V and 0 bases for J; bases not matched to a gene: 1. This CDR3 comprises 13 residues. The CDR3: CAWGTDSGNTIYF. The CDR3 coding sequence is TGTGCCTGGGGGACAGACTCTGGAAACACCATATATTTT.

This chain uses TRBV7-9 with TRBJ2-2; a possible D gene is TRBD2 (5 bases). CDR1 and CDR2 from the germline V gene are SEHNR and FQNEAQ (reference sequence). Trimming shortened V by 2 bases and J by 1 base, and 14 bases separated the two germline ends. This CDR3 has 17 residues. The CDR3 spells CASSLRTFLLNTGELFF. The CDR3 nucleotides are TGTGCCAGCAGCTTAAGGACTTTCCTTTTGAACACCGGGGAGCTGTTTTTT. Drawing the rest from reference TRBV7-9 and TRBJ2-2, the complete variable domain is DTGVSQNPRHKITKRGQNVTFRCDPISEHNRLYWYRQTLGQGPEFLTYFQNEAQLEKSRLLSDRFSAERPKGSFSTLEIQRTEQGDSAMYLCASSLRTFLLNTGELFFGEGSRLTVL.

This clone was seen once. This chain uses TRBV12-3 or TRBV12-4 with TRBJ2-7; 11 bases line up with TRBD1. The trim removed 8 bases at V and 4 bases at J, leaving 1 base unmatched. This CDR3 comprises 12 residues. In DNA form, the CDR3 reads TGTGCCAGCCGGGACAGGGGGTACGAGCAGTACTTC. Translating gives CASRDRGYEQYF.

This chain joins TRBV3-1 (or the pseudogene TRBV3-2) and TRBJ1-6; tentative D call: TRBD1 (6 bases). Germline-derived CDR1 and CDR2 are LGHDT and YNNKEL (reference sequence). V gave up 0 bases and J gave up 9 bases, with 12 bases separating them. The CDR3 is made up of 15 amino acids. In DNA form, the CDR3 reads TGTGCCAGCAGCCAAGACCCGGGGGCAGGTTCACCCCTCCACTTT. The encoded protein is CASSQDPGAGSPLHF.

This clone was recorded only once. CDR3 region: CASSPLTGTVSGANVLTF. The DNA for the CDR3 is TGTGCCAGCAGCCCTTTAACAGGGACTGTTTCAGGGGCCAACGTCCTGACTTTC. The chain recombines TRBV5-6 with TRBJ2-6; D tentatively fits TRBD1 or TRBD2 (6 bases each). Trimming shortened V by 4 bases and J by 4 bases, and 21 bases separated the two germline ends. CDR3 length: 18 amino acids. Germline CDR1 reads SGHDT; CDR2 reads YYEEEE.

The CDR3 sequence is CASSWGDRDYEQYF. In DNA, the CDR3 is TGTGCCAGTAGTTGGGGAGACAGGGACTACGAGCAGTACTTC. The chain is built from TRBV19 and TRBJ2-7; the match to TRBD1 covers 7 bases. CDR3 length equals 14 residues. The V gene's germline CDR1 is LNHDA and CDR2 SQIVND (reference sequence). V was pared by 5 bases and J by 3 bases, with 7 bases of the junction left unmatched.

This clone was observed once. V gene TRBV11-2 combines with J gene TRBJ1-6; D not resolved. From germline, CDR1 is SGHAT and CDR2 FQNNGV. Trimming removed 4 bases from V and 4 bases from J, with 14 bases in between. The CDR3 covers 16 residues. The CDR3 spells CASSSIIGIYNSPLHF. DNA for the CDR3: TGTGCCAGCAGCTCAATCATTGGGATATATAATTCACCCCTCCACTTT.

CDR3 in amino acids: CACAKGQRGTEAFF. As DNA, the CDR3 is TGTGCCTGCGCTAAGGGACAGAGAGGAACTGAAGCTTTCTTT. V and J are TRBV30 and TRBJ1-1, with 7 bases lining up with TRBD1. Germline V lookup: CDR1 GTSNPN, CDR2 SVGIG (reference sequence). The CDR3 covers 14 residues. The V and J ends lost 6 bases and 5 bases, in that order; junction bases with no gene match: 12.

This chain connects TRBV5-1 to TRBJ2-5, with TRBD2 matching over 10 bases. CDR1 is SGHRS and CDR2 is YFSETQ in the germline V gene. V shed 0 bases and J 2 bases; nucleotides not matched to a gene: 1. The CDR3 sequence is 15 residues long. CDR3 in DNA: TGCGCCAGCAGCTTGGGTAGCGGGGGGCAAGAGACCCAGTACTTC. Encoded protein: CASSLGSGGQETQYF.

J is TRBJ2-7 and V is TRBV3-1 (or the pseudogene TRBV3-2); no reliable D call. CDR1 is LGHDT and CDR2 is YNNKEL in the germline V gene (reference sequence). The CDR3 length is 13 residues. Trimming cost V 0 bases and J 7 bases, with 10 bases left between them. CDR3 nucleotides: TGTGCCAGCAGCCAAGAAGGAATAGGGGAGCAGTACTTC. This gives the protein CASSQEGIGEQYF.

This sequence joins TRBV19 and TRBJ1-1; 8 bases agree with TRBD1. CDR1 and CDR2 from the germline V gene are LNHDA and SQIVND (reference sequence). The CDR3 consists of 15 residues. J was trimmed by 1 base and V by 5 bases; bases with no gene match: 6. The CDR3 DNA reads TGTGCCAGTAGTGTGCAGGGGGCTCCGAACACTGAAGCTTTCTTT. This translates into CASSVQGAPNTEAFF. The full variable domain, its missing parts supplied by reference TRBV19 and TRBJ1-1, is DGGITQSPKYLFRKEGQNVTLSCEQNLNHDAMYWYRQDPGQGLRLIYYSQIVNDFQKGDIAEGYSVSREKKESFPLTVTSAQKNPTAFYLCASSVQGAPNTEAFFGQGTRLTVV.

The chain employs TRBV4-2 and TRBJ1-3; D is undetermined. CDR3 length equals 14 residues. Trimming took off 4 bases at V and 1 base at J, with 8 bases between the two ends. Germline V gene data show CDR1 as LGHNA and CDR2 as YNFKEQ. CDR3 in amino acids: CASSRMGSGNTIYF. The CDR3 DNA follows: TGTGCCAGCAGCCGTATGGGGTCTGGAAACACCATATATTTT.

The chain has TRBV6-5 and TRBJ1-5, with a weak D call TRBD1 (5 bases). V shed 2 bases and J shed 5 bases, with 10 bases lying between them. The CDR3 runs to 14 residues. Germline V gives CDR1 MNHEY, CDR2 SVGAGI. The CDR3 region has the DNA TGTGCCAGCAGTTACGGGGCTCGGGATCAGCCCCAGCATTTT. Protein product: CASSYGARDQPQHF.

The chain carries TRBV11-2 and TRBJ1-4; 7 nucleotides agree with TRBD1. The CDR3 spans 15 residues. V dropped 5 bases and J dropped 3; count of bases not matched to a gene: 6. Germline-derived CDR1 and CDR2 are SGHAT and FQNNGV. CDR3 nucleotide sequence: TGTGCCAGCAGCCGACAGGGAGCGGCTAATGAAAAACTGTTTTTT. It yields the protein CASSRQGAANEKLFF.

The chain uses TRBV4-1 and TRBJ1-2, with D perhaps matching TRBD1 (5 bases). Trimming stripped 1 base from V and 7 bases from J, with 16 bases between. The CDR3 length is 15 residues. Germline-derived CDR1 and CDR2 are MGHRA and YSYEKL. CDR3 sequence (DNA): TGCGCCAGCAGCCAAGTCGACAGAACCAGCGGTGGCTACACCTTC. It codes for CASSQVDRTSGGYTF.

The chain carries TRBV9 and TRBJ2-7; no firm D call. Germline V lookup: CDR1 SGDLS, CDR2 YYNGEE. Trimming took 9 bases from V and 0 from J, leaving 13 bases between them. The CDR3 runs 13 residues. CDR3: CANDRALSYEQYF. The CDR3 DNA follows: TGTGCCAACGACCGGGCCCTCTCCTACGAGCAGTACTTC.

The CDR3 sequence is CASKRGANTGELFF. The CDR3 region has the DNA TGTGCCAGCAAAAGGGGGGCGAACACCGGGGAGCTGTTTTTT. V gene TRBV7-3 combines with J gene TRBJ2-2; perhaps D is TRBD1 or TRBD2 (6 bases each). There are 14 residues in the CDR3. The V end lost 7 bases, the J end lost 0 bases, and 9 bases lay between the germline ends. Germline values: CDR1 SGHTA, CDR2 FQGTGA.

This clone was counted only a few times. The chain recombines TRBV19 with TRBJ1-6, with TRBD1 matching 8 bases. Germline V lookup: CDR1 LNHDA, CDR2 SQIVND (reference sequence). The CDR3 runs to 14 residues. The V gene end was trimmed by 6 bases and the J gene end by 6 bases; junction bases not matched to a gene: 4. CDR3 sequence (DNA): TGTGCCAGTAGCCAGGACAGGGTTAATTCACCCCTCCACTTT. Encoded protein: CASSQDRVNSPLHF. Using reference TRBV19 and TRBJ1-6 for the parts outside the CDR3, the full variable domain is DGGITQSPKYLFRKEGQNVTLSCEQNLNHDAMYWYRQDPGQGLRLIYYSQIVNDFQKGDIAEGYSVSREKKESFPLTVTSAQKNPTAFYLCASSQDRVNSPLHFGNGTRLTVT.

This sequence joins TRBV5-1 and TRBJ1-2, with D hard to call. Trimming removed 1 base from V and 3 bases from J, with 13 bases in between. CDR3 length: 15 residues. From germline, CDR1 is SGHRS and CDR2 YFSETQ. CDR3 coding DNA: TGCGCCAGCAGCTTGCTTTCTTTTCGGGACTATGGCTACACCTTC. Protein: CASSLLSFRDYGYTF.

J is TRBJ2-5 and V is TRBV5-4, with 15 bases lining up with TRBD2. CDR3 length equals 19 residues. The germline gives CDR1 SGHNT, CDR2 YYREEE (reference sequence). Losses at the gene ends were 4 bases for V and 2 bases for J; bases not matched to a gene: 12. This chain's CDR3 is CASSPKPGLAGGKQETQYF. Here the CDR3 DNA reads TGTGCCAGCAGCCCTAAACCGGGACTAGCGGGGGGTAAGCAAGAGACCCAGTACTTC.